This TCR beta chain derives from a study of T cells in Graves' hyperthyroidism and ophthalmopathy. Study results and limitations: Most thyroid-expanded clonotypes above 0.001 were also found in blood.

Trimming stripped 5 bases from V and 1 base from J, with 9 bases between. Germline-derived CDR1 and CDR2 are SGHRS and YFSETQ. This CDR3 has 13 amino acids. From RNA transcripts, TCR beta CDR3 regions were amplified. The TCR CDR3 was amplified in a first-round RT-PCR using the HTBI primer set. MiXCR, applied by TCRdb to the multiplex PCR reads, yields one record per CDR3 protein. The sample holds 250,000 or so distinct CDR3 sequences, 16% seen once. Clinical Activity Scores of at least 3, NOSPECS grades of at least 4 and durations under 3 months characterized ophthalmopathy patients. Cells are PBMCs isolated from around 10 ml of fresh blood. This clonotype came up many times. What it recognizes is unknown.

The J gene is TRBJ1-1, the V gene TRBV5-1; D is perhaps TRBD1 (6 bases). The clonotype was recovered from a woman younger than 35 with Graves' ophthalmopathy. Sequencing was performed on blood. The CDR3 bases are TGCGCCAGCAGTTGGGGGGCGAACACTGAAGCTTTCTTT. Its translation is CASSWGANTEAFF.